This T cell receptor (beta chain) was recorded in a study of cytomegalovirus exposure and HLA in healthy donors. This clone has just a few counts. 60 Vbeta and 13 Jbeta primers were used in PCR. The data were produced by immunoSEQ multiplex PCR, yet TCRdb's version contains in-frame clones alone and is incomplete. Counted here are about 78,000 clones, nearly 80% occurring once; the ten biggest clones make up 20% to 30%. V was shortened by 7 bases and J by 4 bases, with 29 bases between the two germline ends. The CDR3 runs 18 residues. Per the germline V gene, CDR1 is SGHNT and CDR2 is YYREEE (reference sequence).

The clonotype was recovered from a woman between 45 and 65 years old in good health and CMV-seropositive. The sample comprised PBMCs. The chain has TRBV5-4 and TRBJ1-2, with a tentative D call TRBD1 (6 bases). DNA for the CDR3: TGTGCCAGCCTCCCCGGGGGGCAGGGTGCCCAGAGAGGCTATGGCTACACCTTC. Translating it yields CASLPGGQGAQRGYGYTF.